The 21 T cell receptor beta chains in this list originate from one sample, sequenced in a study of spatial heterogeneity in lung cancer. Time point noted: sample taken at primary tumor resection. MiXCR, applied by TCRdb to the 5' RACE reads, yields one record per CDR3 protein. The sample holds 35,000 to 55,000 distinct CDR3 sequences, roughly 15% seen once. The sequences come from PBMCs, collected at surgery. All receptors come from a male donor with early-stage non-small cell lung cancer.

This clonotype has only a few counts. The chain uses TRBV7-9 and TRBJ1-1, with unresolved D. Trimming pared 5 bases from V and 3 bases from J, leaving 13 bases between. Per the germline V gene, CDR1 is SEHNR and CDR2 is FQNEAQ (reference sequence). CDR3 length: 14 residues. The CDR3 region is CASSRGRADTEAFF. In DNA form, the CDR3 reads TGTGCCAGCAGCCGTGGACGGGCGGACACTGAAGCTTTCTTT.

A few counts support this clonotype. This sequence joins TRBV7-8 and TRBJ2-3, with D possibly matching TRBD2 (6 bases). CDR3 size: 15 residues. Germline V CDR1 and CDR2: SGHVS, FQNEAQ. With 3 bases removed from V and 0 bases from J, the gap between germline ends came to 10 bases. DNA of the CDR3: TGTGCCAGCAGCTTGGTCGCGGGAAGCACAGATACGCAGTATTTT. Translation gives CASSLVAGSTDTQYF.

This clonotype occurred many times. This chain uses TRBV7-6 with TRBJ2-4, with 13 bases matching TRBD2. Germline lookup yields CDR1 SGHVS and CDR2 FNYEAQ. The CDR3 length is 18 residues. The J segment lost 0 bases and the V segment lost 3 bases, leaving 5 bases of the junction unmatched. The CDR3: CASSLGGLAGVAKNIQYF. The CDR3 DNA is TGTGCCAGCAGCTTGGGAGGACTAGCGGGAGTAGCCAAAAACATTCAGTACTTC.

The chain joins TRBV4-1 to TRBJ1-5; D is ambiguous. Per germline, CDR1 MGHRA and CDR2 YSYEKL. V dropped 1 base and J dropped 4 bases, with 8 bases sitting between them. This CDR3 has 14 residues. CDR3 in DNA: TGCGCCAGCAGCCAAGCGCATGGGAATCAGCCCCAGCATTTT. The encoded protein is CASSQAHGNQPQHF.

The rearrangement links TRBV7-2 to TRBJ2-3; TRBD1 is a possible D gene (5 bases). From germline, CDR1 is SGHTA and CDR2 FQGNSA. The CDR3 extends over 15 amino acids. The V end lost 5 bases, the J end lost 1 base, and 13 bases lay between the germline ends. The CDR3 region has the DNA TGTGCCAGCAGCCCCAGGAAGGGGCGCACAGATACGCAGTATTTT. Amino acids: CASSPRKGRTDTQYF.

A few counts support this clonotype. The gene calls are TRBV5-1 and TRBJ2-3; TRBD2 matches 10 bases. There are 15 residues in the CDR3. With V trimmed by 4 bases and J by 7 bases, 9 bases remained unmatched. Germline V CDR1 and CDR2: SGHRS, YFSETQ. Here the CDR3 DNA reads TGCGCCAGCAGCGGTAGCGGGGGGCTTAGTAATACGCAGTATTTT. Encoded protein: CASSGSGGLSNTQYF.

This clonotype has only a few counts. The chain links TRBV7-2 to TRBJ2-3, with 8 bases identical to TRBD2. CDR3 length: 16 amino acids. Per germline, CDR1 SGHTA and CDR2 FQGNSA. V shed 5 bases, J shed 3 bases, and the junction held 10 bases outside the gene matches. In DNA form, the CDR3 reads TGTGCCAGCAGCCCGGACCGAGCGGGAGTAACAGATACGCAGTATTTT. It is translated as CASSPDRAGVTDTQYF.

The genes are TRBV6-1 and TRBJ2-7; D gene ambiguous. The CDR3 spans 14 residues. Germline CDR1 MNHNS, CDR2 SASEGT. Trimming shortened V by 7 bases and J by 0 bases, and 13 bases separated the two germline ends. This chain's CDR3 is CASKGRISSYEQYF. CDR3 DNA: TGTGCCAGCAAAGGACGGATTAGCTCCTACGAGCAGTACTTC.

The chain employs TRBV29-1 and TRBJ2-1; D perhaps matches TRBD1 (6 bases). Trimming took 6 bases from V and 3 from J, leaving 12 bases between them. The CDR3 consists of 13 residues. Germline CDR1 reads SQVTM; CDR2 reads ANQGSEA. CDR3 bases: TGCAGCGTCGCCTCGGACAGCTACAATGAGCAGTTCTTC. Encoded protein: CSVASDSYNEQFF.

This clonotype has a handful of counts. At one end, the junction sequence differs from germline, possibly due to a read error. The genes are TRBV7-7 and TRBJ2-3, with D unclear. Germline values: CDR1 SSHAT, CDR2 FNYEAQ (reference sequence). The CDR3 contains 16 residues. The CDR3 coding sequence is TGTGCTAGCAGCTTAGGATCCAGCTTAAGCACAGATACGCAGTATTTT. It encodes CASSLGSSLSTDTQYF. Full variable domain (missing parts from reference TRBV7-7 and TRBJ2-3): GAGVSQSPRYKVTKRGQDVTLRCDPISSHATLYWYQQALGQGPEFLTYFNYEAQPDKSGLPSDRFSAERPEGSISTLTIQRTEQRDSAMYRCASSLGSSLSTDTQYFGPGTRLTVL.

The sample holds a few counts of this clonotype. This chain uses TRBV9 with TRBJ1-1; no clear D gene. The CDR3 consists of 13 residues. The V gene lost 4 bases and the J gene lost 3 bases, with 10 bases spanning the gap. Germline V gives CDR1 SGDLS, CDR2 YYNGEE. The CDR3 region is CASSPRLDTEAFF. The CDR3 bases are TGTGCCAGCAGCCCGCGGTTGGACACTGAAGCTTTCTTT. The variable domain in full, completed from reference TRBV9 and TRBJ1-1, reads DSGVTQTPKHLITATGQRVTLRCSPRSGDLSVYWYQQSLDQGLQFLIQYYNGEERAKGNILERFSAQQFPDLHSELNLSSLELGDSALYFCASSPRLDTEAFFGQGTRLTVV.

The rearrangement joins TRBV7-2 to TRBJ1-1; D is possibly TRBD1 (6 bases). The germline V and J ends were trimmed by 1 base and 1 base, with 10 bases remaining between them. The CDR3 is made up of 15 amino acids. The germline gives CDR1 SGHTA, CDR2 FQGNSA. For the CDR3, the DNA is TGTGCCAGCAGCTTAGACAGGGCCAGGAACACTGAAGCTTTCTTT. Protein sequence: CASSLDRARNTEAFF.

This clonotype was seen more than once but under ten times. The chain links TRBV7-9 to TRBJ1-1; TRBD1 might be the D (6 bases). V shed 5 bases and J shed 8 bases, with 15 bases lying between them. From germline, CDR1 is SEHNR and CDR2 FQNEAQ (reference sequence). CDR3 size: 13 residues. The DNA of the CDR3 is TGTGCCAGCAGCGTACAGGGTTCTGGAGAAGCTTTCTTT. Encoded protein: CASSVQGSGEAFF.

The chain combines TRBV7-3 with TRBJ1-2, with 7 bases that match TRBD1. Looked up from germline, CDR1 is SGHTA and CDR2 is FQGTGA. With V trimmed by 5 bases and J by 2 bases, 2 bases remained unmatched. The CDR3 contains 13 residues. CDR3 nucleotide sequence: TGTGCCAGCAGCGAGACAGGGAACTATGGCTACACCTTC. It is translated as CASSETGNYGYTF. The variable domain in full, completed from reference TRBV7-3 and TRBJ1-2, reads GAGVSQTPSNKVTEKGKYVELRCDPISGHTALYWYRQSLGQGPEFLIYFQGTGAADDSGLPNDRFFAVRPEGSVSTLKIQRTERGDSAVYLCASSETGNYGYTFGSGTRLTVV.

This chain links TRBV7-3 with TRBJ2-1; either TRBD1 or TRBD2 may fit D (5 bases each). This CDR3 region has 16 residues. Deletions cut 4 bases from V and 0 bases from J, with 13 bases between. Germline lookup yields CDR1 SGHTA and CDR2 FQGTGA. The CDR3 sequence: CASSSMGRSSYNEQFF. DNA for the CDR3: TGTGCCAGCAGCTCTATGGGACGGAGCTCCTACAATGAGCAGTTCTTC.

Here the CDR3 reads CASSLGWVTDTQYF. Written as DNA, the CDR3 is TGTGCCAGCAGCTTAGGATGGGTCACAGATACGCAGTATTTT. The rearrangement joins TRBV7-2 to TRBJ2-3, with unresolved D. V was clipped by 1 base and J by 2 bases, with 7 bases between them. The CDR3 totals 14 residues. The germline V gene encodes CDR1 SGHTA and CDR2 FQGNSA.

The rearrangement links TRBV30 to TRBJ1-4; maybe TRBD1 (6 bases). The V end lost 3 bases, the J end lost 4 bases, and 12 bases lay between the germline ends. CDR1 is GTSNPN, CDR2 SVGIG, per germline (reference sequence). The CDR3 extends over 14 amino acids. CDR3 region: CAWSPGHLNEKLFF. CDR3 bases: TGTGCCTGGAGCCCGGGACACCTTAATGAAAAACTGTTTTTT.

The chain couples TRBV3-1 to TRBJ2-1, with D perhaps TRBD2 (6 bases). Looked up from germline, CDR1 is LGHDT and CDR2 is YNNKEL (reference sequence). There are 12 residues in the CDR3. Trimming stripped 2 bases from V and 8 bases from J, with 7 bases between. The CDR3: CASSQRDYEQFF. The CDR3 nucleotides read TGTGCCAGCAGCCAAAGGGACTATGAGCAGTTCTTC.

In this sample, this clonotype turned up many times. V gene TRBV20-1 combines with J gene TRBJ2-5; D unclear. The V gene's germline CDR1 is DFQATT and CDR2 SNEGSKA (reference sequence). The CDR3 covers 13 residues. Trimming removed 4 bases from V and 7 bases from J, with 16 bases in between. The CDR3 reads CSAIPPAVGTQYF. The CDR3, as DNA: TGCAGTGCTATCCCACCCGCTGTAGGGACCCAGTACTTC.

The J gene is TRBJ2-5, the V gene TRBV28, with 8 bases aligning to TRBD1. The junction had 11 bases not matched to a gene; V was cut back by 6 bases and J by 5 bases. Germline V gene lookup returns CDR1 MDHEN and CDR2 SYDVKM. The CDR3 loop spans 15 amino acids. The CDR3 nucleotides read TGTGCCAGCAGGGCACCGACAGGGGCCGGGGAGACCCAGTACTTC. It encodes CASRAPTGAGETQYF. Supplemented by reference TRBV28 and TRBJ2-5, the full variable domain reads DVKVTQSSRYLVKRTGEKVFLECVQDMDHENMFWYRQDPGLGLRLIYFSYDVKMKEKGDIPEGYSVSREKKERFSLILESASTNQTSMYLCASRAPTGAGETQYFGPGTRLLVL.

Note on this clonotype: This may arise from a read error, as a much more abundant clone is one base away. The chain combines TRBV3-1 with TRBJ1-2; TRBD1 is a possible D gene (5 bases). V shed 1 base and J shed 8 bases, with 11 bases lying between them. CDR1 and CDR2 from the germline V gene are LGHDT and YNNKEL (reference sequence). The CDR3 is 13 residues long. The CDR3 spells CASSQGRGKGYTF. CDR3 DNA sequence: TGTGCCAGCAGCCAAGGGCGGGGGAAAGGCTACACCTTC. Full variable domain (rest looked up from reference TRBV3-1 and TRBJ1-2): DTAVSQTPKYLVTQMGNDKSIKCEQNLGHDTMYWYKQDSKKFLKIMFSYNNKELIINETVPNRFSPKSPDKAHLNLHINSLELGDSAVYFCASSQGRGKGYTFGSGTRLTVV.